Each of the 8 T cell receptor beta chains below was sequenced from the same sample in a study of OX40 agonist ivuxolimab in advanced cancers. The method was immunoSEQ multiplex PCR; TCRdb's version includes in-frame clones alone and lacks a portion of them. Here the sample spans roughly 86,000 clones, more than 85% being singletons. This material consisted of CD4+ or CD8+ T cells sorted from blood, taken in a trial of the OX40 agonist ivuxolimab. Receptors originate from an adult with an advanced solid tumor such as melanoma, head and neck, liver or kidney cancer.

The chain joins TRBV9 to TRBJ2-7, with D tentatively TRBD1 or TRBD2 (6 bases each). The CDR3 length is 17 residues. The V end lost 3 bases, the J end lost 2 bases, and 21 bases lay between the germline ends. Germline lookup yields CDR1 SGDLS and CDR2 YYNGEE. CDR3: CASSEGEEVEGPYEQYF. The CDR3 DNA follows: TGTGCCAGCAGCGAGGGGGAGGAGGTGGAGGGACCCTACGAGCAGTACTTC.

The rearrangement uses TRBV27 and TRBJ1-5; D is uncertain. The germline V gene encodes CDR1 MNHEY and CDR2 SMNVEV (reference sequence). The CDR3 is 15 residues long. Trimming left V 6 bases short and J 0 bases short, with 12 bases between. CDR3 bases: TGTGCCAGCAGAGCAGGCAAATATAGCAATCAGCCCCAGCATTTT. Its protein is CASRAGKYSNQPQHF.

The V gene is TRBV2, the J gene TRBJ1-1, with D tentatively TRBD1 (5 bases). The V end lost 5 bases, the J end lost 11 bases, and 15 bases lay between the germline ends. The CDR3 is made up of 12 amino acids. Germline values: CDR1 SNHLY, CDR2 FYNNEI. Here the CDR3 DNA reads TGTGCCAGCAGTTGGGACCCAACAATGGCTTTCTTT. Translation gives CASSWDPTMAFF.

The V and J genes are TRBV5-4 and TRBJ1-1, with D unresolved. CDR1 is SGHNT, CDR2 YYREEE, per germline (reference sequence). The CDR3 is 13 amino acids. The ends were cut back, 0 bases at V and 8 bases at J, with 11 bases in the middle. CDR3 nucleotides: TGTGCCAGCAGCTTGGCGACACGTCCAGAAGCTTTCTTT. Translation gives CASSLATRPEAFF.

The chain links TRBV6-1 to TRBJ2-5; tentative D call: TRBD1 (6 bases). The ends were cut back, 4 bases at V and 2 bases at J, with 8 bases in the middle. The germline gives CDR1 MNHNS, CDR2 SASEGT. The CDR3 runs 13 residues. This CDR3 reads CASSGTAQETQYF. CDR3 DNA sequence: TGTGCCAGCAGTGGGACAGCGCAAGAGACCCAGTACTTC.

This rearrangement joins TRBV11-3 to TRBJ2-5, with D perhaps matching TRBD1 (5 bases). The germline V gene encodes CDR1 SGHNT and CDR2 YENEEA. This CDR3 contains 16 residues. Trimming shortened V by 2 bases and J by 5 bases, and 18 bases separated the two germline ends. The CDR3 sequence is CASSLRVRATLETQYF. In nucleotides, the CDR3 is TGTGCCAGCAGCTTACGAGTCAGGGCGACCTTGGAGACCCAGTACTTC.

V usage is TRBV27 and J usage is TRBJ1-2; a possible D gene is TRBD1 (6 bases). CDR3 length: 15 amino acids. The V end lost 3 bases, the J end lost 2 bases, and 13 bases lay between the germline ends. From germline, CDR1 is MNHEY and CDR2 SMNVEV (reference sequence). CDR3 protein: CASSLRLGANYGYTF. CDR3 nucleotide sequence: TGTGCCAGCAGTTTGAGGTTGGGGGCCAACTATGGCTACACCTTC.

In DNA form, the CDR3 reads TGTGCCAGCAGCTTGGTAGGATTTGGAAAACTGTTTTTT. Amino acid sequence: CASSLVGFGKLFF. V and J are TRBV5-4 and TRBJ1-4, with unresolved D. Germline CDR1 reads SGHNT; CDR2 reads YYREEE (reference sequence). CDR3 length equals 13 residues. Between the trimmed V and J ends, which lost 0 bases and 10 bases, there was a span of 10 bases.